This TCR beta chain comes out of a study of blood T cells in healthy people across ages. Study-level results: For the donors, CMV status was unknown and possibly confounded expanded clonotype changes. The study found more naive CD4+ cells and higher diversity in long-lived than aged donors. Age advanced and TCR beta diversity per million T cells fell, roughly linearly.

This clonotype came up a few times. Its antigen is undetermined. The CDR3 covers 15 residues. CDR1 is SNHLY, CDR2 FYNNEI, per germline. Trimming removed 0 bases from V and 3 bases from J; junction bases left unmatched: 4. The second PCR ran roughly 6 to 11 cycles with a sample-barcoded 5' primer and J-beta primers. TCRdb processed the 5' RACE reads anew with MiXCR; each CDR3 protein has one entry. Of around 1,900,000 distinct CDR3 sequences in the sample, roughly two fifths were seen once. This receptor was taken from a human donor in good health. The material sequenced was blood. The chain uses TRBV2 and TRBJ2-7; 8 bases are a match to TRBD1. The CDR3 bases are TGTGCCAGCAGTGAAGCGTGGACAGGGAACTACGAGCAGTACTTC. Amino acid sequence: CASSEAWTGNYEQYF.